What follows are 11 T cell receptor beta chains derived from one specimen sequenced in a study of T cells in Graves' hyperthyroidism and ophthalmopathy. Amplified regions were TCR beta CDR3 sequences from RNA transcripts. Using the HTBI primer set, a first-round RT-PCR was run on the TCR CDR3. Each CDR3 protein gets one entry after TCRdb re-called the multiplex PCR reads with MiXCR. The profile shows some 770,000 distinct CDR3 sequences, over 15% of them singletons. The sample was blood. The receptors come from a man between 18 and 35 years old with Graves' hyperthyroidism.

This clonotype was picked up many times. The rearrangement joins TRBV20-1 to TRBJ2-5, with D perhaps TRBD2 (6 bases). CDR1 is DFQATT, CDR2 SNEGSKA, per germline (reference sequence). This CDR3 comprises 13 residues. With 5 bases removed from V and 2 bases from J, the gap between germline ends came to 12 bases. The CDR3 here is CSAYMAGQETQYF. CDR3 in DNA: TGCAGTGCTTATATGGCGGGACAAGAGACCCAGTACTTC.

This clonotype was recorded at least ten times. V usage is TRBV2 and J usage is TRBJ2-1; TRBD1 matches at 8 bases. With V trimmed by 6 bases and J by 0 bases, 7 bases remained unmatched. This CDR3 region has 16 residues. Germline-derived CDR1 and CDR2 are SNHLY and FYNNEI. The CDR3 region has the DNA TGTGCCAGCAGGGACAGGGTCTTAAACTCCTACAATGAGCAGTTCTTC. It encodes CASRDRVLNSYNEQFF.

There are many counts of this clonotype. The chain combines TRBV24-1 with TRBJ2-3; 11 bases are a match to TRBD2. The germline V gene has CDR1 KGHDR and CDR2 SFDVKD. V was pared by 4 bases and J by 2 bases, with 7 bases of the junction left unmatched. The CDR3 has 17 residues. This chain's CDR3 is CATSDQGTSGYTDTQYF. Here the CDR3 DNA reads TGTGCCACCAGTGACCAAGGGACTAGCGGTTACACAGATACGCAGTATTTT.

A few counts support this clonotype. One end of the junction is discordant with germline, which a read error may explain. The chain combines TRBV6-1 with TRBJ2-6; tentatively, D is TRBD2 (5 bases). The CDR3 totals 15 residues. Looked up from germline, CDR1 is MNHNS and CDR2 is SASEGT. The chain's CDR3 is CASREGSSGANVLTF. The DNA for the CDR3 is TGTGCCAGCAGGGAAGGGAGCTCTGGGGCCAACGTCCTGACTTTC.

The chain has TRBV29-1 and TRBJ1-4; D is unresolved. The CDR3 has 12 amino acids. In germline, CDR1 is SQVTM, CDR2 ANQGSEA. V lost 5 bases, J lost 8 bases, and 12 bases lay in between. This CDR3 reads CSVRVMGEKLFF. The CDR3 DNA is TGCAGCGTTCGAGTGATGGGGGAAAAACTGTTTTTT.

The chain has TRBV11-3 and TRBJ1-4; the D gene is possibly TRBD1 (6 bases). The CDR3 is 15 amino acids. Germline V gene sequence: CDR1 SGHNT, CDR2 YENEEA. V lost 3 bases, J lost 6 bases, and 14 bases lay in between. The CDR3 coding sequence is TGTGCCAGCAGCTTTCGGTTTCAGGGGCATGAAAAACTGTTTTTT. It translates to CASSFRFQGHEKLFF.

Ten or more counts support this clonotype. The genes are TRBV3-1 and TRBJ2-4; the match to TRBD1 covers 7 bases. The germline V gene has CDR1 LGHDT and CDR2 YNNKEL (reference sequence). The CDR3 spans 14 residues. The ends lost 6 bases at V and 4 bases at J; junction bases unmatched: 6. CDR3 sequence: CASSLQGTKNIQYF. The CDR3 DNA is TGTGCCAGCAGTTTACAGGGGACAAAAAACATTCAGTACTTC.

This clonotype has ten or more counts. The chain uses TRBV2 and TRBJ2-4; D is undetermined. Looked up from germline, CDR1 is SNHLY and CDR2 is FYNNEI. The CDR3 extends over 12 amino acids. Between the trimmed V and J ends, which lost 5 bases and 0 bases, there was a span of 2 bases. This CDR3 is CASSLAKNIQYF. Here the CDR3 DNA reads TGTGCCAGCAGTCTAGCCAAAAACATTCAGTACTTC.

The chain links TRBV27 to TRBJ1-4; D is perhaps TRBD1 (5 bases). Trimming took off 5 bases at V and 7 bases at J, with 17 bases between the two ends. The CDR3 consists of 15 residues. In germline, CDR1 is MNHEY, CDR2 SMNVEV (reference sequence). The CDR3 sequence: CASSPGGDVREKLFF. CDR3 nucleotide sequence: TGTGCCAGCAGTCCCGGGGGGGACGTGCGTGAAAAACTGTTTTTT. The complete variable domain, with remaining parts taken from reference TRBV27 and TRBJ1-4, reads EAQVTQNPRYLITVTGKKLTVTCSQNMNHEYMSWYRQDPGLGLRQIYYSMNVEVTDKGDVPEGYKVSRKEKRNFPLILESPSPNQTSLYFCASSPGGDVREKLFFGSGTQLSVL.

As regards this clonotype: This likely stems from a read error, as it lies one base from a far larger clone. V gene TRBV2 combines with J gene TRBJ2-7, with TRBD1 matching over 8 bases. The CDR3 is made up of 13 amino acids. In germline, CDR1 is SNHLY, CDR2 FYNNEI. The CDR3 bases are TGTGCCAGCAGTGGGACAGGGTCCTACAAGCAGTACTTC. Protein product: CASSGTGSYKQYF.

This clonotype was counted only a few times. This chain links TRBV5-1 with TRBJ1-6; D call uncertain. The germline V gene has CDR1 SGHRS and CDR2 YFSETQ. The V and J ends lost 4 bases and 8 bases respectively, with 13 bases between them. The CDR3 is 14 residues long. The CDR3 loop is CASSPGRTHSPLHF. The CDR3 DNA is TGCGCCAGCAGCCCCGGGAGGACGCATTCACCCCTCCACTTT.